Following are 7 T cell receptor beta chains from one sample sequenced in a study of T cell clonotyping in hematopoietic cell transplantation. The protocol was immunoSEQ multiplex PCR, while the TCRdb copy is restricted to in-frame clones and leaves out a portion. In the table there are 4,600 or so clones, approximately 80% of which are singletons. Sample: peripheral blood mononuclear cells, taken 100 days after allogeneic stem cell transplant. The source is a female patient aged 50-59 years who had an allogeneic stem cell transplant from an unrelated donor, so the T cells may come from the graft donor. Some clones in this sample may be carry-over from other donors' samples.

The sample holds one count of this clone. J is TRBJ2-7 and V is TRBV2; a possible D gene is TRBD2 (5 bases). CDR3 length equals 13 residues. V dropped 7 bases and J dropped 0 bases, with 10 bases sitting between them. Germline V gives CDR1 SNHLY, CDR2 FYNNEI. The CDR3 region has the DNA TGTGCCAGCAATCCTGGGAGCTCCTACGAGCAGTACTTC. Its translation: CASNPGSSYEQYF.

In this sample, this clone turned up a few times. V usage is TRBV6-6 and J usage is TRBJ1-1; 7 bases align to TRBD1. CDR1 is MNHNY and CDR2 is SVGAGI in the germline V gene (reference sequence). The CDR3 loop spans 15 amino acids. J gave up 0 bases and V 6 bases, and 7 bases lay outside the gene matches. The CDR3 spells CASRDPGQMNTEAFF. CDR3 coding DNA: TGTGCCAGCAGAGACCCGGGACAGATGAACACTGAAGCTTTCTTT.

The V gene is TRBV14, the J gene TRBJ2-3; weak D call: TRBD2 (6 bases). The CDR3 loop spans 16 amino acids. The ends were cut back, 3 bases at V and 5 bases at J, with 18 bases in the middle. Germline V lookup: CDR1 SGHDN, CDR2 FVKESK. The CDR3 region is CASSHAFGDWQDTQYF. The CDR3 DNA is TGTGCCAGCAGCCATGCTTTCGGGGACTGGCAAGATACGCAGTATTTT.

V usage is TRBV10-3 and J usage is TRBJ2-3; possibly TRBD1 for D (6 bases). V was pared by 2 bases and J by 0 bases, with 12 bases between. Germline V gives CDR1 ENHRY, CDR2 SYGVKD. This CDR3 has 16 amino acids. Here the CDR3 reads CAISEVTGLSTDTQYF. The CDR3 DNA reads TGTGCCATCAGTGAGGTGACAGGCCTTAGCACAGATACGCAGTATTTT.

This clone is termed hyperexpanded. This chain joins TRBV11-2 and TRBJ2-2; TRBD2 matches 14 bases. CDR1 and CDR2 (germline): SGHAT, FQNNGV. This CDR3 is 19 amino acids long. V was clipped by 3 bases and J by 0 bases; unmatched bases: 6. CDR3 region: CASSFPGLAGAPNTGELFF. The CDR3 nucleotides are TGTGCCAGCAGCTTCCCGGGACTAGCGGGGGCCCCGAACACCGGGGAGCTGTTTTTT.

The rearrangement links TRBV6-1 to TRBJ2-7; TRBD2 matches at 7 bases. The trim removed 6 bases at V and 4 bases at J, leaving 12 bases unmatched. The CDR3 loop spans 15 amino acids. CDR1 and CDR2 (germline): MNHNS, SASEGT. CDR3 amino acids: CASSPGGWRAYEQYF. The CDR3 DNA reads TGTGCCAGCAGCCCCGGGGGGTGGCGGGCTTACGAGCAGTACTTC.

The rearrangement uses TRBV5-4 and TRBJ2-7; unclear D gene. This CDR3 has 11 residues. The germline gives CDR1 SGHNT, CDR2 YYREEE (reference sequence). With 0 bases removed from V and 6 bases from J, the gap between germline ends came to 4 bases. CDR3 DNA sequence: TGTGCCAGCAGCTTGGGGCTCGAGCAGTACTTC. The encoded protein is CASSLGLEQYF.